This TCR beta chain derives from a study of shared clonotypes between healthy human individuals. Deep was the level at which the assay was run. Every immunoSEQ plate was one replicate of a subset's evenly spread DNA. Measured with immunoSEQ multiplex PCR; TCRdb has only the in-frame clones, and not every one. This sample has about 1,500,000 clones, with around 95% found just once. The donors were adults (healthy and HIV-negative) with no recent acute infections or vaccinations. The sample consisted of naive CD4+ T cells sorted from blood. Subset reported: CD45RA+ positively selected. This TCR was sampled from a man aged 25-40 years in good health.

The CDR3 here is CASSQKGEAFF. The CDR3 region has the DNA TGTGCCAGCTCACAGAAGGGGGAAGCTTTCTTT. This chain links TRBV18 with TRBJ1-1, with D possibly TRBD1 on 5 matching bases. The germline V and J ends were trimmed by 4 bases and 8 bases, with 8 bases remaining between them. This CDR3 spans 11 amino acids. Germline V gene lookup returns CDR1 KGHSH and CDR2 LQKENI.